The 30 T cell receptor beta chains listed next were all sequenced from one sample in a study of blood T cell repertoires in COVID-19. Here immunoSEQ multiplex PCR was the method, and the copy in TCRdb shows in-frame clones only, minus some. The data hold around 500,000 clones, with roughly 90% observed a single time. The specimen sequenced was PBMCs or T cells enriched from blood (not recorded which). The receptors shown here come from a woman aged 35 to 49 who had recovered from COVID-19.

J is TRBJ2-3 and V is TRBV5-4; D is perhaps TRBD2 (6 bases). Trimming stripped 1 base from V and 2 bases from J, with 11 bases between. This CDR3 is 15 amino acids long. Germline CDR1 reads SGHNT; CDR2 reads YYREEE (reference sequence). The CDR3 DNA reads TGTGCCAGCAGCTTGACTAGCATCAACACAGATACGCAGTATTTT. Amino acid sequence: CASSLTSINTDTQYF.

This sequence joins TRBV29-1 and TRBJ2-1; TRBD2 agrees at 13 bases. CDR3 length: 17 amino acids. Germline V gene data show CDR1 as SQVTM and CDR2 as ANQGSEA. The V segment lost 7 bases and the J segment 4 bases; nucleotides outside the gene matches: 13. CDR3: CSGGGTSGEVVYNEQFF. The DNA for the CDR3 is TGCAGCGGGGGGGGGACTAGCGGGGAGGTAGTGTACAATGAGCAGTTCTTC.

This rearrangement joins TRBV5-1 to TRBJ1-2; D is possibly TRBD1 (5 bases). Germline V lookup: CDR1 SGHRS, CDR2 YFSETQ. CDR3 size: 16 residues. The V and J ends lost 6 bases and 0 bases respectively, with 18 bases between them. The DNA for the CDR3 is TGCGCCAGCACCCACATCTCAGGGTCGGCTAACTATGGCTACACCTTC. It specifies CASTHISGSANYGYTF.

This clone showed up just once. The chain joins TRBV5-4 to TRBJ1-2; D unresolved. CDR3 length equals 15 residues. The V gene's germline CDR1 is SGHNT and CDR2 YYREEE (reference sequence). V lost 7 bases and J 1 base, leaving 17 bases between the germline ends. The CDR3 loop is CASYPGSRVNYGYTF. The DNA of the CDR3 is TGTGCCAGCTATCCTGGATCACGGGTTAACTATGGCTACACCTTC.

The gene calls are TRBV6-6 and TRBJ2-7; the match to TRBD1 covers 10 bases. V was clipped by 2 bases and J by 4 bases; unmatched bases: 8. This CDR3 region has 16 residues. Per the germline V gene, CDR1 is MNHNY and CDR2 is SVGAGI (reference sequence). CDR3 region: CASSYSGQGGNYEQYF. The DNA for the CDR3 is TGTGCCAGCAGTTACAGCGGACAGGGGGGGAATTACGAGCAGTACTTC.

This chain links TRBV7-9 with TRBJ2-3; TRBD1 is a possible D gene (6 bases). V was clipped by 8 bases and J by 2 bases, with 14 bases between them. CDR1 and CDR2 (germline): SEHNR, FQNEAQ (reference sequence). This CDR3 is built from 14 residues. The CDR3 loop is CASGRDKYTDTQYF. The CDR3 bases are TGTGCCAGCGGACGGGACAAATACACAGATACGCAGTATTTT.

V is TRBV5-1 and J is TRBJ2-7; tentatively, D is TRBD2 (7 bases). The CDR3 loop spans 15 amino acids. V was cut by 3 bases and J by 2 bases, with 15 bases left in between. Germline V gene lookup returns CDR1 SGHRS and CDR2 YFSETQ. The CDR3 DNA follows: TGCGCCAGCAGCTCACTGGGCGGGGGCGCCTACGAGCAGTACTTC. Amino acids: CASSSLGGGAYEQYF. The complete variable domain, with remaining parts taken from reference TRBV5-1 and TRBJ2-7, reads KAGVTQTPRYLIKTRGQQVTLSCSPISGHRSVSWYQQTPGQGLQFLFEYFSETQRNKGNFPGRFSGRQFSNSRSEMNVSTLELGDSALYLCASSSLGGGAYEQYFGPGTRLTVT.

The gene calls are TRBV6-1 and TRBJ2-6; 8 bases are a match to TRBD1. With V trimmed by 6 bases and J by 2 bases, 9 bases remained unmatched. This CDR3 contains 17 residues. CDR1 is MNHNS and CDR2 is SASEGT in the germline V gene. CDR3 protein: CASREYGQGTGANVLTF. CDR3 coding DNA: TGTGCCAGCAGGGAATACGGACAGGGTACTGGGGCCAACGTCCTGACTTTC.

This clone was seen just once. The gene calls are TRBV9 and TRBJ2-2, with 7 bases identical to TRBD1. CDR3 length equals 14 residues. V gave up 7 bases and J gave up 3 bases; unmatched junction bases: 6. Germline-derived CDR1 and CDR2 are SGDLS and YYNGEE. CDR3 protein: CASGRTGDTGELFF. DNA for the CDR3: TGTGCCAGCGGGCGGACAGGAGACACCGGGGAGCTGTTTTTT.

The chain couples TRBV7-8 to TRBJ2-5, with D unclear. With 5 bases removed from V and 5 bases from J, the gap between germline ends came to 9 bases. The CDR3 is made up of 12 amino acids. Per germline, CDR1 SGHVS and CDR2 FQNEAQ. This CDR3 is CASSPKRETQYF. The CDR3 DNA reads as TGTGCCAGCAGCCCCAAACGGGAGACCCAGTACTTC.

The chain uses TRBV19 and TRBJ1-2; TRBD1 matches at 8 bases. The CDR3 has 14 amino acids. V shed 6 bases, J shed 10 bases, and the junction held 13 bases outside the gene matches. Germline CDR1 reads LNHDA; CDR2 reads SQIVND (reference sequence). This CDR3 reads CASSKGQEPVDYTF. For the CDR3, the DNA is TGTGCCAGTAGCAAGGGACAGGAACCCGTCGACTACACCTTC.

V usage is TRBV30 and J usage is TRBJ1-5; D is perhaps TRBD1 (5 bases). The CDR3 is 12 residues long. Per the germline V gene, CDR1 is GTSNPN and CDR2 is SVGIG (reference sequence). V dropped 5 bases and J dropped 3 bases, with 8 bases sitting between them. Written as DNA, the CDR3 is TGTGCCTGGGACAGCCTCAATCAGCCCCAGCATTTT. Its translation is CAWDSLNQPQHF.

DNA of the CDR3: TGTGCTAGTGGTTTGGGGTCCCCTTTTACAGGACAGGGAGGGTTGAGAAGGATGAACACTGAAGCTTTCTTT. Translation: CASGLGSPFTGQGGLRRMNTEAFF. The V and J genes are TRBV12-5 and TRBJ1-1; TRBD1 matches 8 bases. This CDR3 region has 24 residues. Per the germline V gene, CDR1 is LGHNT and CDR2 is FRNRAP. V trimming: 1 base; J trimming: 0 bases; junction bases outside the gene matches: 28.

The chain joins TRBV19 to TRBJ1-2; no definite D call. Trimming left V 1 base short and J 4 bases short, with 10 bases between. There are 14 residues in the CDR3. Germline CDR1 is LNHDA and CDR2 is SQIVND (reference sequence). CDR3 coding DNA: TGTGCCAGTAGTATAGTAGGCAGCGCCTATGGCTACACCTTC. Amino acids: CASSIVGSAYGYTF.

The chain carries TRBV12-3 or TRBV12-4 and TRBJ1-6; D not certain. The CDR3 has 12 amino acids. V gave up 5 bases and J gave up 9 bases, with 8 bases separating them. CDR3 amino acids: CASSAFSSPLHF. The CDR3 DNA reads TGTGCCAGCAGTGCTTTCAGTTCACCCCTCCACTTT.

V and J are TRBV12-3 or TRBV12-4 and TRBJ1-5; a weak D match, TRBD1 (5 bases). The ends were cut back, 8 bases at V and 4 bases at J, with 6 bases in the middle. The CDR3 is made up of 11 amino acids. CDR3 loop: CASGQNQPQHF. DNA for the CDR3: TGTGCCAGCGGACAAAATCAGCCCCAGCATTTT.

This chain's CDR3 is CAISDSGVPTDTQYF. The CDR3 bases are TGTGCCATCAGCGACTCGGGGGTGCCCACAGATACGCAGTATTTT. The rearrangement uses TRBV10-3 and TRBJ2-3; D may be TRBD2 (6 bases). This CDR3 region has 15 residues. CDR1 is ENHRY, CDR2 SYGVKD, per germline. Trimming stripped 6 bases from V and 2 bases from J, with 15 bases between.

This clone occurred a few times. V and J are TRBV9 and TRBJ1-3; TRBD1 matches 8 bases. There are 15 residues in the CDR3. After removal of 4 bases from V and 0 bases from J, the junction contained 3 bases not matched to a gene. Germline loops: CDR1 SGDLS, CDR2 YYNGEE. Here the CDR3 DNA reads TGTGCCAGCAGCATCACAGGGGGCTCTGGAAACACCATATATTTT. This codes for CASSITGGSGNTIYF. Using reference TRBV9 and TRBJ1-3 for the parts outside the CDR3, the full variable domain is DSGVTQTPKHLITATGQRVTLRCSPRSGDLSVYWYQQSLDQGLQFLIQYYNGEERAKGNILERFSAQQFPDLHSELNLSSLELGDSALYFCASSITGGSGNTIYFGEGSWLTVV.

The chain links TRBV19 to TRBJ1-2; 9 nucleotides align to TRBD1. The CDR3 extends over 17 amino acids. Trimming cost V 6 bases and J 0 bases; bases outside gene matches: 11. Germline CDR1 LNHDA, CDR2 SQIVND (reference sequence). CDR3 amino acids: CASSHFSGTGSNYGYTF. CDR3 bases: TGTGCCAGTAGCCATTTCTCCGGGACAGGGTCTAACTATGGCTACACCTTC.

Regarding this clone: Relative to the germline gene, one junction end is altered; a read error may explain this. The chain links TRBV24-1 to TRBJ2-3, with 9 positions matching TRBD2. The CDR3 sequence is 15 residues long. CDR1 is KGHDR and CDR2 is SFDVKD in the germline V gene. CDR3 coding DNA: TGTGCCACCAGCAAAGGAGGGACTAGCATAGATACGCAGTATTTT. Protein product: CATSKGGTSIDTQYF.

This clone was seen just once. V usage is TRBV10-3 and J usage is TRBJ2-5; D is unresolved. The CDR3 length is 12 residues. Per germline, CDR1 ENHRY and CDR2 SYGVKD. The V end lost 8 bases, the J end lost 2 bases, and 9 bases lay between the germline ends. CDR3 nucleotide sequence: TGTGCCATCGCCCCCAGGCAAGAGACCCAGTACTTC. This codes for CAIAPRQETQYF.

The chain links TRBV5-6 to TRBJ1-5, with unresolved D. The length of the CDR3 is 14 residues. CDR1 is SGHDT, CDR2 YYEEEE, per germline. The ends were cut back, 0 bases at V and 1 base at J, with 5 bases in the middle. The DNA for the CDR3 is TGTGCCAGCAGCTTGGGAGGGAGCAATCAGCCCCAGCATTTT. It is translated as CASSLGGSNQPQHF.

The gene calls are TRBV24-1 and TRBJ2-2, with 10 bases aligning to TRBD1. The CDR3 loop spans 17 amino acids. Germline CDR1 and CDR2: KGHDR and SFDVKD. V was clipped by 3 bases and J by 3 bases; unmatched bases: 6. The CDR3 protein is CATSDQRDRGYTGELFF. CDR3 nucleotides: TGTGCCACCAGTGATCAGCGGGACAGGGGTTACACCGGGGAGCTGTTTTTT.

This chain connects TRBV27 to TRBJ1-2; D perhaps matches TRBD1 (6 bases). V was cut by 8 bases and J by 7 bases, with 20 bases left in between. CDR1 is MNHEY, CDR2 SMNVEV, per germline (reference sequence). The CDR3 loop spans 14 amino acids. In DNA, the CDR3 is TGTGCCAGCTTTGAGGGAAGGGGGGGCGCTGGCTACACCTTC. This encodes CASFEGRGGAGYTF.

The CDR3 sequence: CASSDFKLAGPSDTQYF. For the CDR3, the DNA is TGTGCCAGCAGTGACTTTAAACTAGCGGGACCATCAGATACGCAGTATTTT. The chain uses TRBV6-4 and TRBJ2-3; TRBD2 matches 10 bases. Germline V CDR1 and CDR2: MRHNA, SNTAGT. J gave up 4 bases and V 1 base, and 8 bases lay outside the gene matches. The CDR3 is 17 amino acids.

The CDR3 nucleotides read TGCAGCGTGAGGACAGGGGGCGAAGATACGCAGTATTTT. As protein: CSVRTGGEDTQYF. The rearrangement joins TRBV29-1 to TRBJ2-3; TRBD1 matches 11 bases. This CDR3 is 13 amino acids long. V dropped 6 bases and J dropped 5; count of bases not matched to a gene: 4. Germline CDR1 reads SQVTM; CDR2 reads ANQGSEA.

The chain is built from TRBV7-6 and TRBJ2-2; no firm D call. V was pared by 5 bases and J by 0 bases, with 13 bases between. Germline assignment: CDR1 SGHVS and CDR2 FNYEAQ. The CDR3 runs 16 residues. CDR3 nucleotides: TGTGCCAGCAGCCCCCTGGCGGCATCGAACACCGGGGAGCTGTTTTTT. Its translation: CASSPLAASNTGELFF.

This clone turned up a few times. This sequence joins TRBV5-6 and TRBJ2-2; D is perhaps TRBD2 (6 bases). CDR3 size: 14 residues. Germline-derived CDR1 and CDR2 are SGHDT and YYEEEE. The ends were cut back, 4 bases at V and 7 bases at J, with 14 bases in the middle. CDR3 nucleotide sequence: TGTGCCAGCAGCCCGGGTGGAGGGGACGGGGAGCTGTTTTTT. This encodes CASSPGGGDGELFF.

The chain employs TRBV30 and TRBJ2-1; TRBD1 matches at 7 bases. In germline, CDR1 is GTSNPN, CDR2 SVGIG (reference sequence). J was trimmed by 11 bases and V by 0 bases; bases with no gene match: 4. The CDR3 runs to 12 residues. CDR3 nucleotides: TGTGCCTGGAGTGTTGAGGGGGCGAAGCAGTTCTTC. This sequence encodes CAWSVEGAKQFF. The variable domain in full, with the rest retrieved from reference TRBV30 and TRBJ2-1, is SQTIHQWPATLVQPVGSPLSLECTVEGTSNPNLYWYRQAAGRGLQLLFYSVGIGQISSEVPQNLSASRPQDRQFILSSKKLLLSDSGFYLCAWSVEGAKQFFGPGTRLTVL.

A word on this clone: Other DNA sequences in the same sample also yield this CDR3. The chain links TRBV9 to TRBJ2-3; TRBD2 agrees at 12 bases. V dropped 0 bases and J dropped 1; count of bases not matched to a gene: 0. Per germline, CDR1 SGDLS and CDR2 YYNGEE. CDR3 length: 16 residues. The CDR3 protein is CASSVGLAGGTDTQYF. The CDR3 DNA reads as TGTGCCAGCAGCGTAGGACTAGCGGGGGGCACAGATACGCAGTATTTT. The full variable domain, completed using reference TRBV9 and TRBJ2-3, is DSGVTQTPKHLITATGQRVTLRCSPRSGDLSVYWYQQSLDQGLQFLIQYYNGEERAKGNILERFSAQQFPDLHSELNLSSLELGDSALYFCASSVGLAGGTDTQYFGPGTRLTVL.